This TCR beta chain derives from a study of T-cell reconstitution after alpha-beta-depleted transplantation in children. The study's findings and limits: Several patients had high TCRbeta diversity at day 60; it came from surviving recipient T cells and thymic progenitors. Expanded graft clones numbering several hundred reportedly gave rise to alpha-beta T cells about two months after transplant. When one year had passed after transplant, most T-cell counts and diversity came from newly produced T cells.

Per the germline V gene, CDR1 is DFQATT and CDR2 is SNEGSKA (reference sequence). The CDR3 runs to 16 residues. The junction had 12 bases not matched to a gene; V was cut back by 4 bases and J by 4 bases. A remark on this clonotype: Its antigen is not known.

Unique molecular identifiers tagged the TCRbeta library. Via MiXCR, TCRdb re-called the PCR reads, giving one row per CDR3 protein. Among hundreds of thousands of distinct CDR3 sequences listed, around 17% were seen once. The sequence came from a male patient aged 10-17 years who had a stem cell transplant for acute lymphoblastic leukemia, so the T cells may come from the graft donor. This specimen was PBMCs, mostly from graft donor cells, taken 360 days after TCRalphabeta/CD19-depleted stem cell transplant. The chain carries TRBV20-1 and TRBJ2-1; 8 bases align to TRBD1. The CDR3 nucleotides are TGCAGTGCTACTCACCTAGGACAGGGTATTTACAATGAGCAGTTCTTC. Amino acid sequence: CSATHLGQGIYNEQFF.